Listed below are T cell receptor beta chains from one sample, sequenced in a study of cytomegalovirus exposure and HLA in healthy donors. TCRdb's copy holds only in-frame clones and misses some; the assay was immunoSEQ multiplex PCR. Of some 110,000 clones in the sample, about three quarters were seen once. Sequencing was carried out using PBMCs. All receptors come from a man aged 50 to 60 in good health and CMV-seronegative. Both conserved end residues are part of each CDR3. D genes are given only for firm matches. Size is stated for part of the rows, as once, few or many counts, or as a class when the clone is expanded.

clone size	D gene	J gene	V gene	CDR3 DNA	CDR3 protein
.	TRBD1	TRBJ1-1	TRBV5-1	TGCGCCAGCAGCAGGGACGACAGGGGGCGTACTGAAGCTTTCTTT	CASSRDDRGRTEAFF
.	.	TRBJ1-6	TRBV28	TGTGCCAGCATGCGGGTTACCCTAAATTCACCCCTCCACTTT	CASMRVTLNSPLHF
once	TRBD1	TRBJ2-7	TRBV2	TGTGCCAGCATAAGGGACAGCGCCTCCTACGAGCAGTACTTC	CASIRDSASYEQYF
.	TRBD1	TRBJ1-1	TRBV6-5	TGTGCCAGCAGTTTGCGGGACAGGGGGCCTAACACTGAAGCTTTCTTT	CASSLRDRGPNTEAFF
.	.	TRBJ2-3	TRBV7-2	TGTGCCAGCAGCCTCGGGATCACAGATACGCAGTATTTT	CASSLGITDTQYF
.	TRBD2	TRBJ2-3	TRBV4-2	TGTGCCAGCAGCCAAGACACTAGCGGGGGGCCAGATACGCAGTATTTT	CASSQDTSGGPDTQYF
.	.	TRBJ2-7	TRBV5-6	TGTGCCAGCAGCCCGGTAGGGGCTCTTTACGAGCAGTACTTC	CASSPVGALYEQYF
.	TRBD1	TRBJ1-1	TRBV5-1	TGCGCCAGCAGCCCCCGGGAGGGGGCGGGAACTGAAGCTTTCTTT	CASSPREGAGTEAFF
.	TRBD2	TRBJ2-3	TRBV9	TGTGCCAGCAGCGTTAGCGGGGGCCCTACGTCCGATACGCAGTATTTT	CASSVSGGPTSDTQYF
.	TRBD1	TRBJ2-7	TRBV7-8	TGTGCCAGCAGCTTTTTAAGGCAGGAGACAGGGCCTTCCTTC	CASSFLRQETGPSF
.	.	TRBJ2-2	TRBV7-9	TGTGCCAGCAGCCCGGACACGGACCGGGAGCTGTTTTTT	CASSPDTDRELFF
.	.	TRBJ1-5	TRBV11-2	TGTGCCAGCAGCTTAGGAGGGGGTCAGCCCCAGCATTTT	CASSLGGGQPQHF
.	TRBD2	TRBJ2-3	TRBV5-1	TGCGCCAGCAGCCCGACTAGCGGATCGACAGATACGCAGTATTTT	CASSPTSGSTDTQYF
once	TRBD1	TRBJ1-2	TRBV6-1	TGTGCCAGCAGTGAAGGCTGGGACAGGGAAGACTATGGCTACACCTTC	CASSEGWDREDYGYTF
.	.	TRBJ2-3	TRBV6-1	TGTGCCAGCAGTGAAGAACAGGGCGACACAGATACGCAGTATTTT	CASSEEQGDTDTQYF
few	TRBD1	TRBJ2-2	TRBV5-1	TGCGCCAGCAGTTCCGGGACAGGGGTATTTCCCGGGGAGCTGTTTTTT	CASSSGTGVFPGELFF
.	TRBD2	TRBJ2-2	TRBV7-7	TGTGCCAGCAGACCGATACTAGCGGGGGCCACCGGGGAGCTGTTTTTT	CASRPILAGATGELFF
.	TRBD2	TRBJ2-7	TRBV30	TGTGCCTGGAGTGTATTCAGCGGGGGCCGGTCCTACGAGCAGTACTTC	CAWSVFSGGRSYEQYF
few	.	TRBJ2-2	TRBV2	TGTGCCAGCAACGGGGGGCTCGCGAACACCGGGGAGCTGTTTTTT	CASNGGLANTGELFF
.	.	TRBJ2-1	TRBV19	TGTGCCAGTAGTATTAGCGGGACAGGGTACAATGAGCAGTTCTTC	CASSISGTGYNEQFF
.	.	TRBJ1-3	TRBV9	TGTGCCAGCAGCGTAGGATCCGACTTCTCCCCGGGTGGAAACACCATATATTTT	CASSVGSDFSPGGNTIYF
few	.	TRBJ2-2	TRBV18	TGTGCCAGCTCACCACCGTTAGCGACCGGGGAGCTGTTTTTT	CASSPPLATGELFF
.	.	TRBJ1-5	TRBV5-8	TGTGCCAGCAGCTTTACAGGGTATAGCAATCAGCCCCAGCATTTT	CASSFTGYSNQPQHF
.	TRBD2	TRBJ2-1	TRBV11-2	TGTGCCAGCAGCTTTGATTCCGCGGGGGGTGAGCAGTTCTTC	CASSFDSAGGEQFF
.	.	TRBJ1-1	TRBV7-9	TGTGCCAGCAGACAGGGGAACACTGAAGCTTTCTTT	CASRQGNTEAFF
.	TRBD1	TRBJ2-6	TRBV7-2	TGTGCCAGCACCATAGACAGGGCTGGGGCCAACGTCCTGACTTTC	CASTIDRAGANVLTF
.	.	TRBJ2-5	TRBV6-5	TGTGCCAGCAGCCAGGGGGGAAGGGAGACCCAGTACTTC	CASSQGGRETQYF
.	.	TRBJ2-3	TRBV5-1	TGCGCCAGCAGCTTGGGGGGACAAACGGGCACAGATACGCAGTATTTT	CASSLGGQTGTDTQYF
.	TRBD1	TRBJ2-7	TRBV6-1	TGTGCCAGCAGTTCCGGGACAGGGATTGGCGAGCAGTACTTC	CASSSGTGIGEQYF
few	.	TRBJ1-6	TRBV19	TGTGCCAGTAGTATCGGACAGTATAATTCACCCCTCCACTTT	CASSIGQYNSPLHF
.	.	TRBJ1-6	TRBV4-3	TGCGCCAGCAGCCAAGATCATCGGAGCTCCTATAATTCACCCCTCCACTTT	CASSQDHRSSYNSPLHF
few	TRBD2	TRBJ2-5	TRBV4-3	TGCGCCAGCAGCCCGCGACTAGCGGGGGAGACCCAGTACTTC	CASSPRLAGETQYF
once	.	TRBJ1-2	TRBV6-1	TGTGCCAGCAGTCTCGAGGGCTACACCTTC	CASSLEGYTF
once	.	TRBJ2-3	TRBV15	TGTGCCACCAGCAGAGACGAGGCCAGTAGAGATACGCAGTATTTT	CATSRDEASRDTQYF
.	.	TRBJ1-5	TRBV2	TGTGCCAGCAATGGGGGCAGTAGCAATCAGCCCCAGCATTTT	CASNGGSSNQPQHF
.	TRBD1	TRBJ2-5	TRBV10-3	TGTGCCATCAGTGAGTCTGGGACAGTTCAAGAGACCCAGTACTTC	CAISESGTVQETQYF
.	.	TRBJ2-5	TRBV29-1	TGCAGCGTTCAACGGGGGGCCGGGGAGACCCAGTACTTC	CSVQRGAGETQYF
.	.	TRBJ1-5	TRBV2	TGTGCCAGCAGCCCCAGAGACAGAAGGAGCAATCAGCCCCAGCATTTT	CASSPRDRRSNQPQHF
.	.	TRBJ1-1	TRBV27	TGTGCCAGCAGTTTCAGGGTGGGCACTGAAGCTTTCTTT	CASSFRVGTEAFF
.	TRBD1	TRBJ1-2	TRBV6-1	TGTGCCAGCAGTGAAGATCAGGGGGATTGGGGCTACACCTTC	CASSEDQGDWGYTF
few	.	TRBJ2-5	TRBV5-6	TGTGCCAGCAGCTCCCTAAGATCCGAGGGAGAGACCCAGTACTTC	CASSSLRSEGETQYF
.	.	TRBJ1-5	TRBV29-1	TGCAGCGCAGTGGACAGCTATAGCAATCAGCCCCAGCATTTT	CSAVDSYSNQPQHF
.	.	TRBJ2-5	TRBV5-8	TGTGCCAGCAGCTTGCTTGTCTCCAGCCAAGAGACCCAGTACTTC	CASSLLVSSQETQYF
.	TRBD2	TRBJ2-3	TRBV5-1	TGCGCCAGCAGCCCACGAGCGGGGGTTCGTACAGATACGCAGTATTTT	CASSPRAGVRTDTQYF
few	TRBD1	TRBJ2-3	TRBV5-1	TGCGCCAGCAGACCGGACAGGGGACTCACAGATACGCAGTATTTT	CASRPDRGLTDTQYF
.	.	TRBJ1-5	TRBV5-1	TGCGCCAGCAGCTTGGGGGGGCTTGACAATCAGCCCCAGCATTTT	CASSLGGLDNQPQHF
.	.	TRBJ2-1	TRBV11-2	TGTGCCAGCAGCTCCAGCCGGGGCTACAATGAGCAGTTCTTC	CASSSSRGYNEQFF
.	TRBD1	TRBJ2-7	TRBV7-2	TGTGCCAGCAGCCCGGACAGGGGGTACGAGCAGTACTTC	CASSPDRGYEQYF
.	.	TRBJ2-1	TRBV7-3	TGTGCCAGCAGCCCGTCGGACAGACACAATGAGCAGTTCTTC	CASSPSDRHNEQFF
.	.	TRBJ1-1	TRBV30	TGTGCCTGGAGTTTAGGGGTGGACACTGAAGCTTTCTTT	CAWSLGVDTEAFF
few	TRBD2	TRBJ2-1	TRBV2	TGTGCCAGCAGTTTTGGGACTAGCGGGGGGTACGAGCAGTTCTTC	CASSFGTSGGYEQFF
.	TRBD1	TRBJ1-6	TRBV5-1	TGCGCCAGCAGCCCCGGGACAGGGGGAAATTCACCCCTCCACTTT	CASSPGTGGNSPLHF
.	.	TRBJ2-7	TRBV7-9	TGTGCCAGCAGCCCTACGGTCGACGATCGGGGTCGGGAGCAGTACTTC	CASSPTVDDRGREQYF
.	TRBD1	TRBJ1-2	TRBV6-6	TGTGCCAGCACCTCCCATGGGACAGGGGGAGACGGCTACACCTTC	CASTSHGTGGDGYTF
.	TRBD1	TRBJ1-2	TRBV11-1	TGTGCCAGCAGCTCAAGACAGGGAGATGGCTACACCTTC	CASSSRQGDGYTF
.	.	TRBJ2-5	TRBV5-1	TGCGCCAGCAGCACAGGGCAGTCTTTACAAGAGACCCAGTACTTC	CASSTGQSLQETQYF
once	.	TRBJ1-2	TRBV5-1	TGCGCCAGCAGCTTAGGAGGCGCTAACTATGGCTACACCTTC	CASSLGGANYGYTF
.	TRBD1	TRBJ1-5	TRBV19	TGTGCCAGTAGTACGACGACAGGGGGCAATCAGCCCCAGCATTTT	CASSTTTGGNQPQHF